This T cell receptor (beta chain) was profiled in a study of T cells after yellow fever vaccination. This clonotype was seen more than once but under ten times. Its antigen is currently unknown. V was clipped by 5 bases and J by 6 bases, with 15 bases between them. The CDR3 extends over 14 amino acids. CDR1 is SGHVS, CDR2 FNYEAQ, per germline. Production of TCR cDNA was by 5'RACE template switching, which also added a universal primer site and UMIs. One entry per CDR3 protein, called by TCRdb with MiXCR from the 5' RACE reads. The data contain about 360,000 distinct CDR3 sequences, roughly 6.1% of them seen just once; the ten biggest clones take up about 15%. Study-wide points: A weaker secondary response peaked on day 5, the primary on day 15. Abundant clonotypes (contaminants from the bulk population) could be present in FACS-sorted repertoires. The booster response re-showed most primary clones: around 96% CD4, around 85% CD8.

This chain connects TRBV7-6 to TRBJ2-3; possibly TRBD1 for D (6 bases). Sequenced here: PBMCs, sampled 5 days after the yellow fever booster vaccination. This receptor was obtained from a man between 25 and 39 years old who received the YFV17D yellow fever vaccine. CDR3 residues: CASSHQLRGDTQYF. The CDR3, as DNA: TGTGCCAGCAGCCATCAACTGAGGGGGGATACGCAGTATTTT.